The 30 T cell receptor beta chains in this list originate from one sample, sequenced in a study of T cell clonotyping in hematopoietic cell transplantation. TCRdb's copy holds only in-frame clones and misses some; the assay was immunoSEQ multiplex PCR. The table records about 76,000 clones, about 96% of them present only once. The time point was: recipient sample about 28 days before transplant, after cytoreduction. This specimen was peripheral blood mononuclear cells, taken before stem cell transplant. The source of these receptors is a woman in her forties or fifties with acute myeloid leukemia. Some clones in this sample may be carry-over from other donors' samples.

The V gene is TRBV2, the J gene TRBJ2-2; 9 bases line up with TRBD2. The CDR3 contains 18 residues. V shed 7 bases, J shed 3 bases, and the junction held 15 bases outside the gene matches. Per the germline V gene, CDR1 is SNHLY and CDR2 is FYNNEI. Here the CDR3 DNA reads TGTGCCAGCAAAGTCGTTACAGCGGGGGGAATGGACACCGGGGAGCTGTTTTTT. As protein: CASKVVTAGGMDTGELFF.

The chain has TRBV19 and TRBJ1-5; tentatively, D is TRBD1 (5 bases). The CDR3 is 14 amino acids. Trimming removed 5 bases at V and 4 bases at J, with 12 bases between. The germline V gene has CDR1 LNHDA and CDR2 SQIVND (reference sequence). The CDR3 is CASSLRDGNQPQHF. The CDR3 DNA is TGTGCCAGTAGTCTCCGGGACGGTAATCAGCCCCAGCATTTT.

The chain employs TRBV30 and TRBJ1-3; D gene uncertain. Germline-derived CDR1 and CDR2 are GTSNPN and SVGIG (reference sequence). The V end lost 3 bases, the J end lost 2 bases, and 14 bases lay between the germline ends. The CDR3 loop spans 15 amino acids. CDR3 sequence (DNA): TGTGCCTGGAGAAACACCGGGCCTACTGGAAACACCATATATTTT. Its protein is CAWRNTGPTGNTIYF.

The V gene is TRBV5-1, the J gene TRBJ1-2, with D uncertain. CDR3 length: 15 residues. Deletions cut 4 bases from V and 6 bases from J, with 19 bases between. Germline values: CDR1 SGHRS, CDR2 YFSETQ. The CDR3 nucleotides read TGCGCCAGCAGCCCGCAACCGGGGAACACTGATGGCTACACCTTC. Residues: CASSPQPGNTDGYTF.

The chain has TRBV27 and TRBJ2-2; possibly TRBD1 for D (5 bases). CDR1 MNHEY and CDR2 SMNVEV come from the germline V gene (reference sequence). V lost 3 bases and J lost 5, with 10 bases in between. CDR3 size: 14 residues. The CDR3 is CASSFARGTGELFF. CDR3 DNA sequence: TGTGCCAGCAGTTTCGCTAGGGGTACCGGGGAGCTGTTTTTT.

Only one count was recorded for this clone. The junction departs from germline at one end; a sequencing error may be responsible. V and J are TRBV6-1 and TRBJ1-2, with D unresolved. This CDR3 is 15 amino acids long. CDR1 MNHNS and CDR2 SASEGT come from the germline V gene. CDR3 region: CASSEGSSGLYRYTF. The DNA for the CDR3 is TGTGCCAGCAGTGAAGGTTCGTCAGGCCTCTATCGCTACACCTTC.

This chain connects TRBV2 to TRBJ2-7; D could derive from TRBD1 or TRBD2 (5 bases each). The length of the CDR3 is 12 residues. Germline lookup yields CDR1 SNHLY and CDR2 FYNNEI. The ends were cut back, 4 bases at V and 6 bases at J, with 10 bases in the middle. The CDR3 sequence: CASSVSRGEQYF. In DNA, the CDR3 is TGTGCCAGCAGTGTGTCGAGGGGCGAGCAGTACTTC. The whole variable domain, filled in from reference TRBV2 and TRBJ2-7, reads EPEVTQTPSHQVTQMGQEVILRCVPISNHLYFYWYRQILGQKVEFLVSFYNNEISEKSEIFDDQFSVERPDGSNFTLKIRSTKLEDSAMYFCASSVSRGEQYFGPGTRLTVT.

J is TRBJ1-4 and V is TRBV25-1; no clear D gene. The CDR3 extends over 15 amino acids. The V and J ends lost 4 bases and 6 bases respectively, with 15 bases between them. Per germline, CDR1 MGHDK and CDR2 SYGVNS. The CDR3 nucleotides read TGTGCCAGCAGTGGGAGAACAGACCCAGATGAAAAACTGTTTTTT. Translation: CASSGRTDPDEKLFF.

J is TRBJ1-2 and V is TRBV30; D is unclear. V was clipped by 0 bases and J by 0 bases, with 11 bases between them. In germline, CDR1 is GTSNPN, CDR2 SVGIG (reference sequence). The CDR3 consists of 15 residues. The CDR3 coding sequence is TGTGCCTGGAGTGTCAGGCAGGCCACTAACTATGGCTACACCTTC. Amino acid sequence: CAWSVRQATNYGYTF.

This clone was seen a few times. For the CDR3, the DNA is TGTGCCAGCAGGCTCGGGGCTACTAGCACAGATACGCAGTATTTT. This translates into CASRLGATSTDTQYF. The rearrangement joins TRBV6-5 to TRBJ2-3; D might be TRBD1 or TRBD2, each matching 5 bases. Trimming took off 6 bases at V and 0 bases at J, with 13 bases between the two ends. Germline V gives CDR1 MNHEY, CDR2 SVGAGI. CDR3 length: 15 residues.

V is TRBV6-5 and J is TRBJ2-3; D is ambiguous. There are 16 residues in the CDR3. Per the germline V gene, CDR1 is MNHEY and CDR2 is SVGAGI. V was clipped by 4 bases and J by 0 bases, with 14 bases between them. The CDR3 spells CASSSQLSTSTDTQYF. In DNA form, the CDR3 reads TGTGCCAGCAGTTCCCAGCTTAGCACCAGCACAGATACGCAGTATTTT.

The genes are TRBV27 and TRBJ2-7, with D possibly TRBD2 on 6 matching bases. Between the trimmed V and J ends, which lost 3 bases and 3 bases, there was a span of 12 bases. CDR1 is MNHEY, CDR2 SMNVEV, per germline (reference sequence). This CDR3 has 14 residues. CDR3 sequence (DNA): TGTGCCAGCAGTTTTTTAGTGGGGGGCTACGAGCAGTACTTC. Protein product: CASSFLVGGYEQYF.

This sequence joins TRBV4-2 and TRBJ1-4, with D maybe TRBD1 (5 bases). CDR1 and CDR2 from the germline V gene are LGHNA and YNFKEQ. V gave up 0 bases and J gave up 4 bases, with 12 bases separating them. The CDR3 extends over 16 amino acids. Here the CDR3 DNA reads TGTGCCAGCAGCCAAGATCCGGGACTCCTTAATGAAAAACTGTTTTTT. It encodes CASSQDPGLLNEKLFF.

The rearrangement links TRBV6-4 to TRBJ1-6; D might be TRBD1 (5 bases). The CDR3 sequence is 15 residues long. Germline V gives CDR1 MRHNA, CDR2 SNTAGT. With 3 bases removed from V and 9 bases from J, the gap between germline ends came to 15 bases. Here the CDR3 DNA reads TGTGCCAGCAGTGAAACCGAGGACATGGGTTCACCCCTCCACTTT. It encodes CASSETEDMGSPLHF.

The chain links TRBV6-1 to TRBJ2-1, with 10 positions matching TRBD2. Germline trimming cut 1 base from V and 3 bases from J; bases unmatched to any gene: 3. Germline CDR1 and CDR2: MNHNS and SASEGT. This CDR3 is built from 16 residues. The CDR3 DNA is TGTGCCAGCAGTGAAGATACTAGCGGGATCTACAATGAGCAGTTCTTC. Its translation is CASSEDTSGIYNEQFF.

The chain has TRBV11-2 and TRBJ2-3; TRBD2 matches 10 bases. The CDR3 is 15 amino acids. The germline CDR1 and CDR2 sequences are SGHAT and FQNNGV. The ends lost 8 bases at V and 5 bases at J; junction bases unmatched: 10. The CDR3 region has the DNA TGTGCCAGCGTCGTCAGCGGGAGGGCCGGAGATACGCAGTATTTT. Translation gives CASVVSGRAGDTQYF.

The V call is TRBV29-1, the J call TRBJ2-4; 7 bases are a match to TRBD1. The trim removed 8 bases at V and 7 bases at J, leaving 11 bases unmatched. The length of the CDR3 is 13 residues. Germline V gene data show CDR1 as SQVTM and CDR2 as ANQGSEA. DNA of the CDR3: TGCAGCCCCGACTTAGACAGGGAGAACATTCAGTACTTC. Protein: CSPDLDRENIQYF. Full variable domain (outside the CDR3, taken from reference TRBV29-1 and TRBJ2-4): SAVISQKPSRDICQRGTSLTIQCQVDSQVTMMFWYRQQPGQSLTLIATANQGSEATYESGFVIDKFPISRPNLTFSTLTVSNMSPEDSSIYLCSPDLDRENIQYFGAGTRLSVL.

The J gene is TRBJ1-5, the V gene TRBV4-2; maybe TRBD1 (5 bases). Deletions cut 1 base from V and 5 bases from J, with 6 bases between. Per the germline V gene, CDR1 is LGHNA and CDR2 is YNFKEQ. This CDR3 has 13 amino acids. This CDR3 reads CASSQVRDQPQHF. The CDR3 bases are TGTGCCAGCAGCCAAGTCAGGGATCAGCCCCAGCATTTT.

Only one count was recorded for this clone. J is TRBJ1-1 and V is TRBV11-3; the D is unclear. The germline V gene has CDR1 SGHNT and CDR2 YENEEA. Deletions cut 2 bases from V and 4 bases from J, with 8 bases between. The CDR3 totals 13 residues. Here the CDR3 DNA reads TGTGCCAGCAGCTTAAGGCAGAGCACTGAAGCTTTCTTT. Translated, it gives CASSLRQSTEAFF. The full variable domain, in which reference TRBV11-3 and TRBJ1-1 provide the parts outside the CDR3, is EAGVVQSPRYKIIEKKQPVAFWCNPISGHNTLYWYLQNLGQGPELLIRYENEEAVDDSQLPKDRFSAERLKGVDSTLKIQPAELGDSAVYLCASSLRQSTEAFFGQGTRLTVV.

The genes are TRBV13 and TRBJ1-1; D perhaps matches TRBD1 (6 bases). The ends were cut back, 3 bases at V and 0 bases at J, with 11 bases in the middle. The length of the CDR3 is 15 residues. CDR1 is PRHDT, CDR2 FYEKMQ, per germline (reference sequence). The CDR3 region has the DNA TGTGCCAGCAGCTTCGGGGGGCGGGTGAACACTGAAGCTTTCTTT. The encoded protein is CASSFGGRVNTEAFF.

The chain joins TRBV5-1 to TRBJ1-1; D unresolved. The germline V gene has CDR1 SGHRS and CDR2 YFSETQ. The CDR3 is 14 amino acids. V lost 6 bases and J 0 bases, leaving 12 bases between the germline ends. The CDR3 here is CASKVERVNTEAFF. CDR3 coding DNA: TGCGCCAGCAAGGTGGAAAGGGTGAACACTGAAGCTTTCTTT.

Written as DNA, the CDR3 is TGTGCCAGCAGGACCTCCGGGATCTCCTACGAGCAGTACTTC. Its protein is CASRTSGISYEQYF. The V call is TRBV6-5, the J call TRBJ2-7, with D maybe TRBD2 (5 bases). The CDR3 is 14 amino acids. Germline V gene lookup returns CDR1 MNHEY and CDR2 SVGAGI. V lost 6 bases and J 0 bases, leaving 12 bases between the germline ends.

The chain employs TRBV29-1 and TRBJ2-7; D not resolved. This CDR3 comprises 16 residues. With 5 bases removed from V and 0 bases from J, the gap between germline ends came to 20 bases. CDR1 SQVTM and CDR2 ANQGSEA come from the germline V gene. CDR3 sequence (DNA): TGCAGCGTTCGCAGCCAGGATGGCCCTAGCTCCTACGAGCAGTACTTC. Protein sequence: CSVRSQDGPSSYEQYF.

The rearrangement joins TRBV15 to TRBJ2-3; 11 nucleotides align to TRBD2. CDR1 is LNHNV, CDR2 YYDKDF, per germline (reference sequence). With V trimmed by 3 bases and J by 2 bases, 10 bases remained unmatched. There are 18 residues in the CDR3. The DNA for the CDR3 is TGTGCCACCAGCAGCACGCCCGGGACTAGCGGACACACAGATACGCAGTATTTT. Encoded protein: CATSSTPGTSGHTDTQYF.

This clone was seen only a few times. Its ends do not fully match the called genes, so a read error is possible. The chain combines TRBV30 with TRBJ1-4; TRBD1 is a possible D gene (6 bases). Germline V CDR1 and CDR2: GTSNPN, SVGIG (reference sequence). CDR3 length: 13 residues. The DNA of the CDR3 is TGTGCCTGGAGTGTAGATATTTCGGACAGCAGGATTTTT. Translating it yields CAWSVDISDSRIF.

The chain recombines TRBV28 with TRBJ2-7, with 10 positions matching TRBD2. Germline CDR1 and CDR2: MDHEN and SYDVKM. CDR3 length: 13 amino acids. J lost 6 bases, V lost 4 bases, and 3 bases had no gene match. CDR3 in amino acids: CASSSSGSGEQYF. The CDR3 DNA reads TGTGCCAGCAGTTCTAGCGGGAGTGGCGAGCAGTACTTC.

The rearrangement joins TRBV6-1 to TRBJ1-6, with no clear D. This CDR3 has 14 residues. V was shortened by 8 bases and J by 7 bases, with 15 bases between the two germline ends. Germline CDR1 is MNHNS and CDR2 is SASEGT. CDR3 DNA: TGTGCCAGCGGAGAGCAGGTCCCGAATTCACCCCTCCACTTT. Encoded protein: CASGEQVPNSPLHF.

V is TRBV28 and J is TRBJ1-2; maybe TRBD1 (5 bases). Germline V gene data show CDR1 as MDHEN and CDR2 as SYDVKM. Trimming shortened V by 5 bases and J by 10 bases, and 14 bases separated the two germline ends. The CDR3 extends over 12 amino acids. The CDR3 here is CASSNRQTYYTF. In DNA form, the CDR3 reads TGTGCCAGCAGTAACCGACAGACTTACTACACCTTC.

The chain couples TRBV7-8 to TRBJ1-5; D gene ambiguous. Between the trimmed V and J ends, which lost 6 bases and 3 bases, there was a span of 12 bases. The CDR3 length is 14 residues. CDR1 SGHVS and CDR2 FQNEAQ come from the germline V gene. The CDR3 loop reads CASSLLGNNQPQHF. In DNA form, the CDR3 reads TGTGCCAGCAGTCTGCTGGGCAACAATCAGCCCCAGCATTTT.

V and J are TRBV18 and TRBJ2-2; D unresolved. Germline assignment: CDR1 KGHSH and CDR2 LQKENI. The CDR3 totals 16 residues. The V and J ends lost 4 bases and 0 bases respectively, with 12 bases between them. CDR3 residues: CASSRTGTTNTGELFF. CDR3 nucleotides: TGTGCCAGCTCACGAACCGGAACGACGAACACCGGGGAGCTGTTTTTT.